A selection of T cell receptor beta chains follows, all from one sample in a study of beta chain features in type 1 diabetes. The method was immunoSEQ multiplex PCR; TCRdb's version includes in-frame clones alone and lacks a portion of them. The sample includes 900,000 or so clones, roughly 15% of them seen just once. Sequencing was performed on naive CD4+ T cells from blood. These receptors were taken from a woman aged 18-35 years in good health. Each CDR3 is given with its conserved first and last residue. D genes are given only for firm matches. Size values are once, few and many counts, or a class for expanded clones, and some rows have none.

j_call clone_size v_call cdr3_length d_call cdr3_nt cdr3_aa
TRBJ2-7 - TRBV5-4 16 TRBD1 TGTGCCAGCAGCTTGGTATCCGGGACAGGGGGATACGAGCAGTACTTC CASSLVSGTGGYEQYF
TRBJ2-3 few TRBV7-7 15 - TGTGCTAGCAGCCCGGTTGGGGCTAGCACAGATACGCAGTATTTT CASSPVGASTDTQYF
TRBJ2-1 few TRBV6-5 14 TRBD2 TGTGCCACCGCAAGACTAGCGGTATACAATGAGCAGTTCTTC CATARLAVYNEQFF
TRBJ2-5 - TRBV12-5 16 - TGTGCTAGTGCCCGGGACAGCCTGCGGGGGGAAGAGACCCAGTACTTC CASARDSLRGEETQYF
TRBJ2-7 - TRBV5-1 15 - TGCGCCAGCAGCTTGTTGCCAGGTTCAACCTACGAGCAGTACTTC CASSLLPGSTYEQYF
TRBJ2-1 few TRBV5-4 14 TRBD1 TGTGCCAGCAGCGCGACGACAGGGGGGAATGAGCAGTTCTTC CASSATTGGNEQFF
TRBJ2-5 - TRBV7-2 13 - TGTGCCAGCAGCCCCTCGCGGGAAGAGACCCAGTACTTC CASSPSREETQYF
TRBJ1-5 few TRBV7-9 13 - TGTGCCAGCAGCTTATTTAGCAATCAGCCCCAGCATTTT CASSLFSNQPQHF
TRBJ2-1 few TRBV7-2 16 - TGTGCCAGCAGCTTAGGATTGGTGGGGTCTCGGAATGAGCAGTTCTTC CASSLGLVGSRNEQFF
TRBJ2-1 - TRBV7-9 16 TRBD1 TGTGCCAGCAGCCCAGGGAAGGACAGGGATGGTGGTGAGCAGTTCTTC CASSPGKDRDGGEQFF
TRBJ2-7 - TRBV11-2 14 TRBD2 TGTGCCAGCAGCCCCGGGACTAGTCGTTACGAGCAGTACTTC CASSPGTSRYEQYF
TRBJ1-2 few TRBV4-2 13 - TGTGCCAGCAGTATAAAAAGGAGCTATGGCTACACCTTC CASSIKRSYGYTF
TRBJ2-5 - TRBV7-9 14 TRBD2 TGTGCCAGCAGCTTCGCGGGAGTTGGTGAGACCCAGTACTTC CASSFAGVGETQYF
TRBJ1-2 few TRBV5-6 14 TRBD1 TGTGCCAGCAGCCAAGGGGGCTGGAGCTATGGCTACACCTTC CASSQGGWSYGYTF
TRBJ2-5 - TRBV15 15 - TGTGCCACCAGCAGAGGGAGTAGCGAGCGAGAGACCCAGTACTTC CATSRGSSERETQYF
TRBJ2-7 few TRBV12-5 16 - TGTGCTAGTGGCTTCCCCCGGTCCTTCAAAGAACACGAGCAGTACTTC CASGFPRSFKEHEQYF
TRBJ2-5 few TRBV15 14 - TGTGCCACCTCGGGCCTTGTAGCCCAAGAGACCCAGTACTTC CATSGLVAQETQYF
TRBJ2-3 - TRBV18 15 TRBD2 TGTGCCAGCTCAACCGCGGGAGCCGGCACAGATACGCAGTATTTT CASSTAGAGTDTQYF
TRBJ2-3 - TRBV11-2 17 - TGTGCCAGCAGCTTCCCAATTAGGGGACGGCGCACAGATACGCAGTATTTT CASSFPIRGRRTDTQYF
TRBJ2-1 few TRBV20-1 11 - TGCAGTGCTTCCGCAGTTACTAAGCAGTTCTTC CSASAVTKQFF
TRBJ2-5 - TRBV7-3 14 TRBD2 TGTGCCAGCAGCGAAAGCGGGAGCAAAGAGACCCAGTACTTC CASSESGSKETQYF
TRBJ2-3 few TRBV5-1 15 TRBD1 TGCGCCAGCAGCTTTTCGACAGGGGGATTGGTTACGCAGTATTTT CASSFSTGGLVTQYF
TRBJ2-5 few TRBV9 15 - TGTGCCAGCAGCGTAGCTCCCGGGGGCAAGGAGACCCAGTACTTC CASSVAPGGKETQYF